This T cell receptor beta chain is from a study of blood T cell repertoires in COVID-19. Study overall: Samples of COVID-19 (acute and convalescent) were obtained from the United States, Italy and Spain.

Produced via immunoSEQ multiplex PCR; TCRdb's table is partial and in-frame only. The data contain tens of thousands of clones, 91% of them singletons. The length of the CDR3 is 15 residues. Per germline, CDR1 SGHAT and CDR2 FQNNGV. V lost 4 bases and J 1 base, leaving 13 bases between the germline ends. The sequence derives from a woman in her 50s in a cohort sampled during active COVID-19. The gene calls are TRBV11-2 and TRBJ1-2, with D uncertain. Source material: peripheral blood. Here the CDR3 reads CASSSQDYFNYGYTF. Here the CDR3 DNA reads TGTGCCAGCAGCTCTCAGGATTACTTTAACTATGGCTACACCTTC.